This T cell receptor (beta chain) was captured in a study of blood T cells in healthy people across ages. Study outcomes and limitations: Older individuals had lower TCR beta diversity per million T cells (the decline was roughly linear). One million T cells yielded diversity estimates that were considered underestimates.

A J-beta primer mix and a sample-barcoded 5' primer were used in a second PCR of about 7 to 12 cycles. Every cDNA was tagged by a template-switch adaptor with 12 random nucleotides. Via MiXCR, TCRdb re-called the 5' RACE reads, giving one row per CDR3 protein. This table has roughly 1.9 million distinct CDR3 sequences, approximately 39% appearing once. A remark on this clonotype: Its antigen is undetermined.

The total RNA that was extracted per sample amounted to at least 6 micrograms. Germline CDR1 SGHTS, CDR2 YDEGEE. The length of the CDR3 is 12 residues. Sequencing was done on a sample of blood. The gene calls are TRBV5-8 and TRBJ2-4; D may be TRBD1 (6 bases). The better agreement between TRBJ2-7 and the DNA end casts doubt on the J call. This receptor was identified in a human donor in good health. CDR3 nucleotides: TGTGCCAGTAATGGACAGATCTACGAGCAGTACTTC. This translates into CASNGQIYEQYF.